This TCR beta chain stems from a study of blood T cell repertoires in COVID-19. About the study: Sites across the United States, Italy and Spain contributed samples from acute and convalescent COVID-19. T cells, B-cell-depleted T cells, or PBMCs provided the cDNA or gDNA that served as material.

V was clipped by 5 bases and J by 1 base; unmatched bases: 3. Germline CDR1 is LNHDA and CDR2 is SQIVND (reference sequence). The CDR3 covers 14 residues. Source study methods: Quantification of nucleated cells was approximated via reference gene primer amplification. Here immunoSEQ multiplex PCR was the method, and the copy in TCRdb shows in-frame clones only, minus some. D and trimming come from the DNA, and the V and J calls and clone size come from that table. The profile shows roughly 120,000 clones, more than 75% of them singletons. The sequence was obtained from a man aged 35 to 55 with acute or convalescent COVID-19. Material for sequencing was peripheral blood. The chain is built from TRBV19 and TRBJ1-2, with 8 bases lining up with TRBD1. The CDR3 DNA follows: TGTGCCAGTAGTGCGGACAGGGTTAACTATGGCTACACCTTC. The encoded protein is CASSADRVNYGYTF.